The present TCR beta chain was sequenced within a study of shared clonotypes between healthy human individuals (dated by TCRdb to the early 2020s). About the investigation overall: The cohort comprised a couple of women and a few men aged 18 to 49 years. For each donor, CD4 naive and CD4 memory were each given three plates, CD8 naive was given two plates, and CD8 memory was given one plate. To estimate repertoire size and how much clonotype sharing occurs between individuals, the study deeply sequenced the blood TCR repertoires of roughly 5 healthy adults. Libraries were prepared and TCR repertoires were sequenced by different laboratories using diverse techniques, in order to increase sequencing depth and limit assay-specific biases. Between about 0.94 and 8.9 billion PBMCs per donor were obtained by leukapheresis.

TCR CDR3 regions were amplified from genomic DNA by multiplex PCR using the deep immunoSEQ assay. For each cell subset, the extracted genomic DNA was distributed evenly across all wells of several immunoSEQ 96-well plates, and each plate served as one replicate. For sorted subsets, about 220 ng of genomic DNA, equivalent to some 30,000 T cell genomes, went into each replicate PCR. The purified libraries were quantified using a Qubit 3.0 fluorometer, sized with a Bioanalyzer 2100, and then quantified again using the KAPA Library Quantification kit. Each immunoSEQ 96-well plate was sequenced on its own single-read 150-cycle Illumina NextSeq 550 flow cell. In the source study's methods: Because the immunoSEQ output included only junctional sequences and no quality scores, the filtering could not be the same as the filtering used for full-length reads. Sequences were annotated with PyIR, a Python wrapper for IgBLAST v1.9, using IMGT germline references to assign V/J genes and CDR3. Reads were removed for weak V/J assignments (E-value above 1e-6), missing CDR3, stop codons, out-of-frame junctions, or ambiguous translated residues. A V3J clonotype was defined by an identical inferred V gene, J gene, and CDR3 amino acid sequence. To compute the percentage overlap between repertoires, the number of shared unique clonotypes was divided by the size of the smaller repertoire. RTK rarefaction, the Chao1 estimator, and Recon v2.1 estimates of unobserved clonotypes were used to assess repertoire richness. OLGA was used to compute generation probabilities for all TCRbeta clonotypes that the gDNA method yielded from a handful of donors. The table comes from immuneACCESS by way of TCRdb, which keeps in-frame sequences with V and J called. Part of the clones is missing from these tables; in studies checked, under half for an unresolved V gene and the rest for unknown reasons. V, J and clone size are those of that table, while D and trimming were read from the DNA. Here the sample has 640,000 or so clones; around 72% occur a single time. 1.8% of the sample goes to the ten largest clones.

For this clone: What this receptor recognizes is not known. No base qualities exist here, and no much larger clone lies one base off it. The identical CDR3 is also encoded by other nucleotide sequences in the sample.

At the junction V is shortened by 0 bases and J by 5 bases, with 11 bases in between. The CDR3 sequence holds 14 residues, the cysteine and phenylalanine included. Kept here is only the CDR3 DNA, which spans 42 bases and is read in frame from base 1. Per the germline V gene, SGHRS is the CDR1 and YFSETQ is the CDR2. Donors were healthy HIV-negative adults with no recently reported acute infections or vaccinations. Only Caucasian adults living in Nashville, Tennessee, USA were represented among the donors. CD4+ T cells were enriched by magnetic negative selection; naive cells were then positively selected on CD45RA, and the negative fraction formed the memory subset. Blood was collected by leukapheresis, and PBMCs were isolated by Ficoll-Histopaque density gradient centrifugation and then cryopreserved in liquid nitrogen vapor phase. Purity and quantity of every magnetically sorted T cell population were checked by analytical flow cytometry. Genomic DNA was isolated from each sorted fraction and quantified by UV absorbance on a Nanodrop 2000c.

The research as a whole found: Clonotypes shared by all four sorted-subset donors showed higher generation probabilities than non-shared clonotypes. Sampling was restricted to blood, and TCR repertoires in tissue are likely to differ from TCR repertoires in blood. Rarefaction of sorted-subset datasets indicated incomplete sequencing despite the large sequencing depth. Because the study included only a small number of donors, the genetic and exposure-history diversity represented was limited. When a handful of donors were compared, the shared fraction of clonotypes was approximately 5% for naive CD4, 3% to 4% for naive CD8, about 2.4% for memory CD4, and 0.3% to 0.5% for memory CD8. Pairwise subsampling led to the expectation that sequencing depth would affect the degree of clonotype sharing among donors. Estimated clonotype richness was generally larger for naive than for memory subsets.

The sequence is built from TRBV5-1 and TRBJ2-5, with the D gene tentatively TRBD1 or TRBD2, based on 6 matching bases in each. This clonotype originated in a woman aged 25 to 45 in good health. What was sequenced was memory CD4+ T cells sorted from blood. Sample cell subset or site, as interpreted from the label and publication: CD45RA-negative fraction. CDR3 sequence: CASSLAGGSETQYF. The nucleotide sequence is TGCGCCAGCAGCTTGGCCGGGGGCTCGGAGACCCAGTACTTC.